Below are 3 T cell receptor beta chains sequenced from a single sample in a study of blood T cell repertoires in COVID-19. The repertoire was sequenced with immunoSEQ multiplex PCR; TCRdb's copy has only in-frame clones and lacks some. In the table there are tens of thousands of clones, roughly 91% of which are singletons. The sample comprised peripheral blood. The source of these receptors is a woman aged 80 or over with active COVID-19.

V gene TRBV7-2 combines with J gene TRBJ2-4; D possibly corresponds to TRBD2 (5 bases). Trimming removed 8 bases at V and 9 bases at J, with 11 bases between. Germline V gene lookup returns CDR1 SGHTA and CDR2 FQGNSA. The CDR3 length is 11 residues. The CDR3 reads CASEGNTIQYF. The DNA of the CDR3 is TGTGCCAGCGAGGGCAACACCATTCAGTACTTC.

As DNA, the CDR3 is TGTGCCAGTACCAGCGGGGAGGGCACAGATACGCAGTATTTT. This gives the protein CASTSGEGTDTQYF. The chain combines TRBV19 with TRBJ2-3; TRBD2 matches 7 bases. This CDR3 is 14 amino acids long. Per the germline V gene, CDR1 is LNHDA and CDR2 is SQIVND (reference sequence). J was trimmed by 1 base and V by 7 bases; bases with no gene match: 5.

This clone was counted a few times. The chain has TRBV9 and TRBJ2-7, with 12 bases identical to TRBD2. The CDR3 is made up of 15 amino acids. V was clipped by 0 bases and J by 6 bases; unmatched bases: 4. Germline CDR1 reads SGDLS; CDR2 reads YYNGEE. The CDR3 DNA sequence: TGTGCCAGCAGCGTAGGACTAGCGGGAGCTGGCGAGCAGTACTTC. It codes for CASSVGLAGAGEQYF.